The 11 T cell receptor beta chains in this list originate from one sample, sequenced in a study of T cell changes during pregnancy in multiple sclerosis. Sequencing used immunoSEQ multiplex PCR; TCRdb keeps in-frame clones, though not all of them. Of tens of thousands of clones listed, approximately 90% are singletons. The sample here was CD4+ T cells from peripheral blood mononuclear cells, taken in the third trimester of pregnancy. These TCRs come from a female donor with multiple sclerosis, enrolled in a pregnancy study.

This clone was counted once. The CDR3 sequence: CASSLVPGGELFF. As DNA, the CDR3 is TGCGCCAGCAGCTTGGTTCCGGGCGGGGAGCTGTTTTTT. This chain uses TRBV5-1 with TRBJ2-2; D ambiguous. CDR1 is SGHRS, CDR2 YFSETQ, per germline. V was shortened by 0 bases and J by 7 bases, with 7 bases between the two germline ends. The CDR3 loop spans 13 amino acids.

The rearrangement uses TRBV30 and TRBJ2-3; 10 bases map to TRBD1. CDR3 length: 15 residues. CDR1 and CDR2 (germline): GTSNPN, SVGIG (reference sequence). V was clipped by 1 base and J by 5 bases; unmatched bases: 6. The CDR3 here is CAWSDGTGERDTQYF. CDR3 DNA sequence: TGTGCCTGGAGTGATGGGACAGGGGAGAGAGATACGCAGTATTTT.

This clone was seen only once. This rearrangement joins TRBV28 to TRBJ2-3; D might be TRBD1 (6 bases). V shed 7 bases and J shed 1 base, with 9 bases lying between them. The germline V gene encodes CDR1 MDHEN and CDR2 SYDVKM. CDR3 length: 13 residues. Written as DNA, the CDR3 is TGTGCCAGCATACAGGGAGGCACAGATACGCAGTATTTT. It yields the protein CASIQGGTDTQYF.

This chain joins TRBV28 and TRBJ2-1, with 8 bases identical to TRBD2. This CDR3 region has 16 residues. Germline values: CDR1 MDHEN, CDR2 SYDVKM. V shed 6 bases and J 4 bases; nucleotides not matched to a gene: 11. CDR3 amino acids: CASSGPGLVSYNEQFF. The CDR3 DNA reads as TGTGCCAGCAGCGGGCCGGGACTAGTCTCTTACAATGAGCAGTTCTTC. The variable domain in full, completed from reference TRBV28 and TRBJ2-1, reads DVKVTQSSRYLVKRTGEKVFLECVQDMDHENMFWYRQDPGLGLRLIYFSYDVKMKEKGDIPEGYSVSREKKERFSLILESASTNQTSMYLCASSGPGLVSYNEQFFGPGTRLTVL.

The chain couples TRBV29-1 to TRBJ2-3; D is possibly TRBD2 (5 bases). The CDR3 length is 15 residues. CDR1 and CDR2 from the germline V gene are SQVTM and ANQGSEA. CDR3 DNA: TGCACCATATCGTGGGCCCTGCGGGGCACAGATACGCAGTATTTT. It encodes CTISWALRGTDTQYF.

CDR3 in DNA: TGTGCCAGCAGCCCACTCCATAGCACAGATACGCAGTATTTT. It is translated as CASSPLHSTDTQYF. The genes are TRBV7-3 and TRBJ2-3; no reliable D call. Germline-derived CDR1 and CDR2 are SGHTA and FQGTGA. This CDR3 spans 14 amino acids. V gave up 5 bases and J gave up 0 bases, with 9 bases separating them. The complete variable domain, with remaining parts taken from reference TRBV7-3 and TRBJ2-3, reads GAGVSQTPSNKVTEKGKYVELRCDPISGHTALYWYRQSLGQGPEFLIYFQGTGAADDSGLPNDRFFAVRPEGSVSTLKIQRTERGDSAVYLCASSPLHSTDTQYFGPGTRLTVL.

The V and J genes are TRBV7-9 and TRBJ2-5; 11 bases agree with TRBD2. Per germline, CDR1 SEHNR and CDR2 FQNEAQ (reference sequence). V lost 1 base and J lost 0; bases outside the gene matches: 1. This CDR3 is 16 amino acids long. The CDR3 DNA sequence: TGTGCCAGCAGCTTAGGGACTAGCGGGTACCAAGAGACCCAGTACTTC. Encoded protein: CASSLGTSGYQETQYF.

DNA of the CDR3: TGTGCCTGGAGTGGACAGGGGTCCGAGCAGTACTTC. This encodes CAWSGQGSEQYF. V is TRBV30 and J is TRBJ2-7, with 8 nucleotides matching TRBD1. From germline, CDR1 is GTSNPN and CDR2 SVGIG (reference sequence). The CDR3 consists of 12 residues. V shed 1 base and J 6 bases; nucleotides not matched to a gene: 2.

This rearrangement joins TRBV14 to TRBJ2-1; weak D call: TRBD1 (6 bases). Trimming cost V 2 bases and J 10 bases, with 12 bases left between them. From germline, CDR1 is SGHDN and CDR2 FVKESK. The CDR3 runs to 13 residues. The CDR3 bases are TGTGCCAGCAGCCAACTAGGGGGATACGAGCAGTTCTTC. Protein product: CASSQLGGYEQFF.

The gene calls are TRBV5-1 and TRBJ2-2, with TRBD1 matching 8 bases. Unmatched junction bases numbered 7, after V lost 3 bases and J lost 3 bases. Germline CDR1 reads SGHRS; CDR2 reads YFSETQ. This CDR3 has 16 amino acids. The CDR3 DNA reads TGCGCCAGCAGCTCCCTCCGACAGGGGTACACCGGGGAGCTGTTTTTT. It yields the protein CASSSLRQGYTGELFF.

The J gene is TRBJ2-1, the V gene TRBV7-8, with 7 positions matching TRBD1. With 5 bases clipped from V and 8 bases from J, the junction kept 18 bases outside the gene matches. Per germline, CDR1 SGHVS and CDR2 FQNEAQ. The CDR3 is 17 amino acids. CDR3 in DNA: TGTGCCAGCAGCCTCTCGACAGGGAAGCTGCCTGAATATGAGCAGTTCTTC. Its protein product is CASSLSTGKLPEYEQFF.